A selection of T cell receptor beta chains follows, all from one sample in a study of blood T cells in healthy people across ages. TCRdb re-called the 5' RACE reads through MiXCR, storing one row per CDR3 protein. The repertoire consists of hundreds of thousands of distinct CDR3 sequences, with about a quarter occurring once and the leading ten covering 3.6%. These data also featured in a second study, about T cells of mothers and their children.

What was sequenced was blood. Receptors were obtained from a boy aged 2 to 9 in good health. CDR3s include the opening cysteine and the closing phenylalanine or tryptophan. D genes are given only for firm matches. Size is stated for part of the rows, as once, few or many counts, or as a class when the clone is expanded.

>once|TRBD2|TRBV12-3/TRBV12-4|TRBJ2-1
CASDRGGLANEQFF
TGTGCCAGCGATAGGGGCGGACTAGCTAATGAGCAGTTCTTC
>NA|NA|TRBV7-3|TRBJ2-1
CAGSLAGPSYNEQFF
TGTGCCGGCAGCTTAGCAGGGCCCTCCTACAATGAGCAGTTCTTC
>NA|TRBD2|TRBV28|TRBJ2-7
CASSSPSGSSYEQYF
TGTGCCAGCAGTTCCCCTAGCGGGTCCTCCTACGAGCAGTACTTC
>NA|NA|TRBV27|TRBJ2-4
CASNSGGAGNIQYF
TGTGCCAGCAATAGTGGGGGGGCTGGGAACATTCAGTACTTC
>NA|NA|TRBV10-3|TRBJ2-1
CAISERDPSYNEQFF
TGTGCCATCAGTGAAAGGGATCCCTCCTACAATGAGCAGTTCTTC
>NA|NA|TRBV25-1|TRBJ1-1
CASSPWGRSDTEAFF
TGTGCCAGCAGCCCCTGGGGGAGATCGGACACTGAAGCTTTCTTT
>few|TRBD1|TRBV6-1|TRBJ1-2
CASSAPGQSTYGYTF
TGTGCCAGCAGTGCCCCGGGACAGTCCACCTATGGCTACACCTTC
>few|NA|TRBV5-1|TRBJ2-5
CASSLAARDETQYF
TGCGCCAGCAGCTTGGCGGCTAGAGACGAGACCCAGTACTTC
>NA|TRBD2|TRBV11-2|TRBJ2-5
CASSLILTSGRGYQETQYF
TGTGCCAGCAGCTTAATCTTGACTAGCGGGAGGGGGTACCAAGAGACCCAGTACTTC
>few|TRBD1|TRBV27|TRBJ2-7
CASGVGQGRIGYEQYF
TGTGCCAGCGGGGTGGGACAGGGCCGTATTGGGTACGAGCAGTACTTC
>NA|NA|TRBV21-1|TRBJ2-7
CASSKGPRDRKSSYEQYF
TGTGCCAGCAGCAAAGGACCCCGGGACAGGAAGAGCTCCTACGAGCAGTACTTC
>NA|NA|TRBV29-1|TRBJ1-5
CSVGEGSNQPQHF
TGCAGCGTTGGAGAGGGGAGCAATCAGCCCCAGCATTTT
>few|NA|TRBV25-1|TRBJ2-7
CASSWGFQDEQYF
TGTGCCAGCAGTTGGGGGTTTCAGGACGAGCAGTACTTC
>NA|NA|TRBV29-1|TRBJ2-1
CSATRGKNEQFF
TGCAGCGCCACCCGGGGAAAGAATGAGCAGTTCTTC
>NA|NA|TRBV5-6|TRBJ2-3
CASSSKRDSLDTQYF
TGTGCCAGCAGCAGTAAACGGGACTCGTTAGATACGCAGTATTTT
>NA|NA|TRBV7-8|TRBJ2-3
CASSGGAEDTQYF
TGTGCCAGCAGCGGGGGGGCCGAAGATACGCAGTATTTT
>few|TRBD2|TRBV10-3|TRBJ2-1
CAIMSGGFYNEQFF
TGTGCCATCATGTCGGGAGGCTTCTACAATGAGCAGTTCTTC
>few|TRBD1|TRBV14|TRBJ2-7
CASSPGTGGSQQYF
TGTGCCAGCAGTCCCGGGACAGGGGGCTCCCAGCAGTACTTC
>NA|TRBD1|TRBV20-1|TRBJ1-4
CSAIKGQGSNEKLFF
TGCAGTGCTATCAAGGGACAGGGCTCTAATGAAAAACTGTTTTTT
>few|TRBD2|TRBV20-1|TRBJ2-3
CSARNSPAGGGTDTQYF
TGCAGTGCTAGAAATTCCCCCGCGGGGGGAGGCACAGATACGCAGTATTTT
>once|NA|TRBV9|TRBJ1-4
CASSVEGSATLNEKLFF
TGTGCCAGCAGCGTAGAAGGCAGCGCAACCCTTAACGAAAAACTGTTTTTT
>NA|TRBD2|TRBV19|TRBJ2-1
CASSIRDYTYNEQFF
TGTGCCAGTAGTATCCGGGACTACACCTACAATGAGCAGTTCTTC
>few|NA|TRBV7-6|TRBJ2-5
CASSLGGLEETQYF
TGTGCCAGCAGCTTAGGGGGTCTAGAAGAGACCCAGTACTTC
>NA|TRBD1|TRBV25-1|TRBJ2-2
CASSEGQTLTGELFF
TGTGCCAGCAGTGAGGGACAGACACTGACCGGGGAGCTGTTTTTT
>NA|TRBD2|TRBV20-1|TRBJ2-1
CSATRGGVNNEQFF
TGCAGTGCTACGCGCGGGGGTGTAAACAATGAGCAGTTCTTC
>few|NA|TRBV7-9|TRBJ2-1
CASSSSGARYYNEQFF
TGTGCCAGCAGCTCCTCCGGTGCCAGGTACTACAATGAGCAGTTCTTC